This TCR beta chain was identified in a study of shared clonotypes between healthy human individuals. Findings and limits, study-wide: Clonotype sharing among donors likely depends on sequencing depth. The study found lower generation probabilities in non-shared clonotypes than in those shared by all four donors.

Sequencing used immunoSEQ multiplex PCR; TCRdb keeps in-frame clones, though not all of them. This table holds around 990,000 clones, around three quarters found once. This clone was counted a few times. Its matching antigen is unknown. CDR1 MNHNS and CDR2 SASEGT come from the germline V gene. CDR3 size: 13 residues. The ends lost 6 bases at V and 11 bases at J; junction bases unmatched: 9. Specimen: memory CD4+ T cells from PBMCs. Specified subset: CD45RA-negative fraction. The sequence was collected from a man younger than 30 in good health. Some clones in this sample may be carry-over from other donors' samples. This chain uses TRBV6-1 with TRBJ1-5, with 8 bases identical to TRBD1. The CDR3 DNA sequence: TGTGCCAGCAGCGCCGAACGGACAGGGTCCCAGCATTTT. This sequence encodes CASSAERTGSQHF.